Each of the 24 T cell receptor beta chains below was sequenced from the same sample in a study of vaccination effects on CD4 cells after COVID-19. These receptors have no identified antigens. TCRdb's table, derived via immunoSEQ multiplex PCR, lists solely in-frame clones and lacks some. The table records about 22,000 clones, over 60% of them present only once. Sequencing in the ViraFEST assay came after antigen-specific CD4+ T cells had been expanded with viral peptide pools, which were used to stimulate PBMC. Upon completion of under eleven days in culture, CD4+ T cells were isolated. Either the BNT162b2 or mRNA-1273 vaccine was given to participants in two doses. The sequencing here drew on CD4+ T cells from PBMCs cultured with HCoV-NL63 spike peptides, taken after COVID-19 vaccination. These TCRs come from a human donor who received a COVID-19 vaccine.

This chain uses TRBV27 with TRBJ2-2, with D perhaps matching TRBD2 (6 bases). The CDR3 covers 17 residues. Germline CDR1 and CDR2: MNHEY and SMNVEV (reference sequence). V dropped 6 bases and J dropped 8 bases, with 25 bases sitting between them. DNA of the CDR3: TGTGCCAGCAGGGTTGTTAATTGGGGAGGCGGGGCGGGGGAGCTGTTTTTT. Protein: CASRVVNWGGGAGELFF.

This clone has just a few counts. The chain carries TRBV19 and TRBJ1-1, with 7 bases aligning to TRBD1. The CDR3 has 19 amino acids. The trim removed 3 bases at V and 0 bases at J, leaving 16 bases unmatched. Germline V gene sequence: CDR1 LNHDA, CDR2 SQIVND (reference sequence). DNA of the CDR3: TGTGCCAGTAGTATTCCGGGGTCATGGAACAGGGGAATGAACACTGAAGCTTTCTTT. Encoded protein: CASSIPGSWNRGMNTEAFF.

The rearrangement uses TRBV5-1 and TRBJ2-2; D is perhaps TRBD2 (5 bases). V was pared by 0 bases and J by 4 bases, with 16 bases between. Germline CDR1 reads SGHRS; CDR2 reads YFSETQ. The CDR3 totals 17 residues. CDR3 DNA: TGCGCCAGCAGCTTGGGGGAGAAGACTCACACCACCGGGGAGCTGTTTTTT. Its protein is CASSLGEKTHTTGELFF. Variable domain in full (rest from reference TRBV5-1 and TRBJ2-2): KAGVTQTPRYLIKTRGQQVTLSCSPISGHRSVSWYQQTPGQGLQFLFEYFSETQRNKGNFPGRFSGRQFSNSRSEMNVSTLELGDSALYLCASSLGEKTHTTGELFFGEGSRLTVL.

V is TRBV24-1 and J is TRBJ2-3; D unclear. The CDR3 contains 14 residues. Per the germline V gene, CDR1 is KGHDR and CDR2 is SFDVKD. Between the trimmed V and J ends, which lost 2 bases and 7 bases, there was a span of 12 bases. In DNA form, the CDR3 reads TGTGCCACCAGTGATTATTATTTGGAGAATACGCAGTATTTT. It codes for CATSDYYLENTQYF.

The V call is TRBV19, the J call TRBJ1-1, with D maybe TRBD1 (5 bases). The V gene's germline CDR1 is LNHDA and CDR2 SQIVND (reference sequence). The V end was cut by 5 bases, the J end by 4 bases, with 26 bases between. This CDR3 region has 18 residues. In DNA form, the CDR3 reads TGTGCCAGTAGTCGGCGGGAACCAACTTTAGGGGAAACCACTGAAGCTTTCTTT. Translation gives CASSRREPTLGETTEAFF.

The chain carries TRBV18 and TRBJ2-5; 9 bases fit TRBD2. The CDR3 extends over 15 amino acids. CDR1 is KGHSH and CDR2 is LQKENI in the germline V gene. V shed 3 bases and J 5 bases; nucleotides not matched to a gene: 7. The CDR3 bases are TGTGCCAGCTCACCTATAGCGGGAGTAGGGGAGACCCAGTACTTC. It is translated as CASSPIAGVGETQYF. Supplemented by reference TRBV18 and TRBJ2-5, the full variable domain reads NAGVMQNPRHLVRRRGQEARLRCSPMKGHSHVYWYRQLPEEGLKFMVYLQKENIIDESGMPKERFSAEFPKEGPSILRIQQVVRGDSAAYFCASSPIAGVGETQYFGPGTRLLVL.

J is TRBJ2-1 and V is TRBV9; 8 nucleotides align to TRBD2. V was clipped by 0 bases and J by 4 bases; unmatched bases: 9. The CDR3 contains 17 residues. Germline loops: CDR1 SGDLS, CDR2 YYNGEE. The CDR3 loop reads CASSVEGSGMFYNEQFF. The DNA of the CDR3 is TGTGCCAGCAGCGTAGAGGGTAGCGGGATGTTTTACAATGAGCAGTTCTTC.

This clone was seen only a few times. This sequence joins TRBV19 and TRBJ1-5, with D possibly TRBD1 on 6 matching bases. In germline, CDR1 is LNHDA, CDR2 SQIVND (reference sequence). The V end lost 3 bases, the J end lost 9 bases, and 15 bases lay between the germline ends. CDR3 size: 14 residues. CDR3 coding DNA: TGTGCCAGTAGTATGAGGGCAGGGGTACGGCCCCAGCATTTT. Protein product: CASSMRAGVRPQHF.

This clone turned up a few times. V usage is TRBV7-9 and J usage is TRBJ2-6; D gene unclear. V was shortened by 5 bases and J by 0 bases, with 14 bases between the two germline ends. Germline CDR1 is SEHNR and CDR2 is FQNEAQ (reference sequence). The length of the CDR3 is 17 residues. The chain's CDR3 is CASSPPRKFSGANVLTF. CDR3 DNA: TGTGCCAGCAGCCCCCCCAGGAAATTCTCTGGGGCCAACGTCCTGACTTTC. The full variable domain, completed using reference TRBV7-9 and TRBJ2-6, is DTGVSQNPRHKITKRGQNVTFRCDPISEHNRLYWYRQTLGQGPEFLTYFQNEAQLEKSRLLSDRFSAERPKGSFSTLEIQRTEQGDSAMYLCASSPPRKFSGANVLTFGAGSRLTVL.

In this sample, this clone turned up a few times. The V gene is TRBV3-1 (or the pseudogene TRBV3-2), the J gene TRBJ1-1, with 7 bases lining up with TRBD1. Germline-derived CDR1 and CDR2 are LGHDT and YNNKEL (reference sequence). The CDR3 covers 13 residues. The V segment lost 4 bases and the J segment 4 bases; nucleotides outside the gene matches: 3. This CDR3 reads CASSLQGVTEAFF. DNA of the CDR3: TGTGCCAGCAGCCTTCAGGGGGTCACTGAAGCTTTCTTT.

The chain joins TRBV7-6 to TRBJ2-3; 7 nucleotides align to TRBD1. The CDR3 runs 15 residues. In germline, CDR1 is SGHVS, CDR2 FNYEAQ. Trimming removed 0 bases from V and 4 bases from J; junction bases left unmatched: 4. DNA of the CDR3: TGTGCCAGCAGCTTAGCACCCACAGGGGCAGATACGCAGTATTTT. Translation gives CASSLAPTGADTQYF.

V is TRBV10-3 and J is TRBJ2-1; 7 bases match TRBD1. Germline lookup yields CDR1 ENHRY and CDR2 SYGVKD. J lost 3 bases, V lost 10 bases, and 3 bases had no gene match. The CDR3 is made up of 12 amino acids. CDR3 loop: CATWDSYNEQFF. In DNA, the CDR3 is TGTGCCACGTGGGACAGCTACAATGAGCAGTTCTTC.

This chain uses TRBV10-1 with TRBJ2-5; 7 bases agree with TRBD2. There are 17 residues in the CDR3. Per the germline V gene, CDR1 is WNHNN and CDR2 is SYGVQD (reference sequence). V was clipped by 0 bases and J by 2 bases; unmatched bases: 9. The CDR3 nucleotides read TGCGCCAGCAGTGAGTCGCCAGCGGGAACCTCACAAGAGACCCAGTACTTC. Protein sequence: CASSESPAGTSQETQYF.

The V call is TRBV4-1, the J call TRBJ2-2; D unclear. CDR3 length: 15 amino acids. Germline CDR1 is MGHRA and CDR2 is YSYEKL. Trimming shortened V by 1 base and J by 4 bases, and 10 bases separated the two germline ends. The CDR3 sequence is CASSQVDLSTGELFF. In DNA form, the CDR3 reads TGCGCCAGCAGCCAAGTGGACCTTTCCACCGGGGAGCTGTTTTTT.

This clone was seen a handful of times. The chain is built from TRBV4-1 and TRBJ1-3; TRBD1 is a possible D gene (5 bases). V was trimmed by 0 bases and J by 0 bases, leaving 9 bases between them. The CDR3 extends over 16 amino acids. CDR1 MGHRA and CDR2 YSYEKL come from the germline V gene. The CDR3 loop is CASSQDQGGSGNTIYF. CDR3 coding DNA: TGCGCCAGCAGCCAAGATCAGGGCGGCTCTGGAAACACCATATATTTT.

This rearrangement joins TRBV5-4 to TRBJ1-1; 7 bases match TRBD1. The J segment lost 0 bases and the V segment lost 4 bases, leaving 9 bases of the junction unmatched. The CDR3 spans 16 residues. CDR1 and CDR2 from the germline V gene are SGHNT and YYREEE (reference sequence). The CDR3 here is CASSRQGLEMNTEAFF. CDR3 bases: TGTGCCAGCAGCCGACAGGGTTTGGAGATGAACACTGAAGCTTTCTTT.

V and J are TRBV6-5 and TRBJ1-2, with 8 bases fitting TRBD1. The germline gives CDR1 MNHEY, CDR2 SVGAGI. The length of the CDR3 is 15 residues. Unmatched junction bases numbered 12, after V lost 6 bases and J lost 6 bases. CDR3 sequence: CASSPIGQGKNGYTF. CDR3 coding DNA: TGTGCCAGCAGCCCCATTGGACAGGGCAAGAATGGCTACACCTTC.

The V and J genes are TRBV6-4 and TRBJ1-4; D is unresolved. V lost 9 bases and J lost 4, with 6 bases in between. CDR3 length: 11 amino acids. CDR1 and CDR2 (germline): MRHNA, SNTAGT. The CDR3 region has the DNA TGTGCCAGGTTACATAATGAAAAACTGTTTTTT. This translates into CARLHNEKLFF.

This clone was detected only a few times. The gene calls are TRBV7-2 and TRBJ2-3; 10 nucleotides agree with TRBD2. V shed 5 bases and J 1 base; nucleotides not matched to a gene: 12. The CDR3 totals 18 residues. The germline gives CDR1 SGHTA, CDR2 FQGNSA. CDR3 sequence (DNA): TGTGCCAGCAGCCTGAGCGGGGGGGCCTTCGTGGGCACAGATACGCAGTATTTT. Translated, it gives CASSLSGGAFVGTDTQYF.

This chain connects TRBV5-4 to TRBJ2-5, with 7 bases identical to TRBD2. This CDR3 is 14 amino acids long. V lost 4 bases and J lost 4; bases outside the gene matches: 7. Germline lookup yields CDR1 SGHNT and CDR2 YYREEE (reference sequence). The CDR3 DNA follows: TGTGCCAGCAGCGTAAGCGGGGCTTCAGAGACCCAGTACTTC. It yields the protein CASSVSGASETQYF.

This chain joins TRBV2 and TRBJ1-5; the D gene is possibly TRBD1 (5 bases). Germline loops: CDR1 SNHLY, CDR2 FYNNEI. V lost 8 bases and J 7 bases, leaving 12 bases between the germline ends. The CDR3 runs to 12 residues. The CDR3 DNA reads TGTGCCAGCTCGGGGCCAGGCCAGCCCCAGCATTTT. Translation: CASSGPGQPQHF.

This clone occurred once. V usage is TRBV7-8 and J usage is TRBJ2-7; possible D gene TRBD1, 6 bases. V shed 3 bases and J shed 7 bases, with 25 bases lying between them. The V gene's germline CDR1 is SGHVS and CDR2 FQNEAQ. This CDR3 is built from 17 residues. The CDR3 DNA is TGTGCCAGCAGCTTGTTGGCCCAGGGGAGTGGGTTCGGAGAGCAGTACTTC. As protein: CASSLLAQGSGFGEQYF.

The genes are TRBV4-1 and TRBJ2-4; 7 bases align to TRBD2. Germline CDR1 and CDR2: MGHRA and YSYEKL. Losses at the gene ends were 3 bases for V and 7 bases for J; bases not matched to a gene: 9. This CDR3 is built from 15 residues. The CDR3, as DNA: TGCGCCAGCAGCCAGGCCCCCGGGACTATGAACATTCAGTACTTC. Protein: CASSQAPGTMNIQYF.

The genes are TRBV4-1 and TRBJ2-7; TRBD1 matches at 8 bases. CDR1 and CDR2 from the germline V gene are MGHRA and YSYEKL. The CDR3 runs 15 residues. V lost 1 base, J lost 3 bases, and 5 bases stayed unmatched. The CDR3 reads CASSQGQGNSYEQYF. The CDR3 bases are TGCGCCAGCAGCCAAGGACAGGGGAACAGCTACGAGCAGTACTTC.